Given below is one TCR beta chain in context. Its target is unknown. In the authors' methods: Owing to the provision of junction-only sequences devoid of quality scores by immunoSEQ, filtering differed. Sequencing used immunoSEQ multiplex PCR; TCRdb keeps in-frame clones, though not all of them. That table supplies the V and J calls and clone size; D and trimming were determined from the DNA. The sample yields roughly 1 million clones, about 70% seen once. The donor population consisted of healthy HIV-negative adults with no recent acute infections or vaccinations. The data belong to a study of shared clonotypes between healthy human individuals. Study results and limitations: Rarefaction curves obtained for sorted subsets showed sequencing incomplete despite large depth.

This CDR3 region has 19 residues. V shed 6 bases, J shed 0 bases, and the junction held 14 bases outside the gene matches. Germline loops: CDR1 MDHEN, CDR2 SYDVKM. The chain has TRBV28 and TRBJ2-4, with 10 bases matching TRBD1. The material sequenced was memory CD4+ T cells sorted from blood. Subset specified: CD45RA-negative fraction. This receptor was identified in a man between 18 and 29 years old in good health. The CDR3 bases are TGTGCCAGCAGCCACACCGGGACAGGGGTTCTAATAGCCAAAAACATTCAGTACTTC. Translation: CASSHTGTGVLIAKNIQYF.